This note documents a single T cell receptor beta chain sequence. PCR employed 60 Vbeta and 13 Jbeta primers. Assay: immunoSEQ multiplex PCR; the TCRdb copy retains only in-frame clones and omits some. The table shows around 190,000 clones, with approximately 86% occurring only once. This record belongs to a study of cytomegalovirus exposure and HLA in healthy donors. With V trimmed by 4 bases and J by 4 bases, 10 bases remained unmatched. This CDR3 has 16 amino acids. Germline lookup yields CDR1 SGHTA and CDR2 FQGNSA. The TCR comes from a woman aged 25 to 39 in good health and CMV-seronegative. Sequencing was performed on PBMCs. The V and J genes are TRBV7-2 and TRBJ1-2; 9 bases are shared with TRBD1. The CDR3 is CASSSQRTGEGYGYTF. CDR3 coding DNA: TGTGCCAGCAGCTCGCAAAGGACAGGGGAGGGCTATGGCTACACCTTC.